The source of this T cell receptor (beta chain) is a study of OX40 agonist ivuxolimab in advanced cancers. Looking at the study overall: Ivuxolimab was an agonistic, fully human IgG2 monoclonal antibody directed against OX40 (CD134), a costimulatory receptor. Intravenous ivuxolimab was administered to patients every 2 weeks at six dose levels: 0.01, 0.1, 0.3, 1.5, 3 and 10 mg/kg. Among the approximately 50 dose-escalation patients, around 19 had hepatocellular carcinoma, around 15 melanoma, 9 renal cell carcinoma and 9 head and neck cancer. A male proportion of roughly 85% and a mean age of approximately 55 years, ranging from roughly 23 to 85, were recorded for the dose-escalation cohort. Patients were allowed to have had prior anti-PD-1, anti-PD-L1 or anti-CTLA-4 therapy, and approximately 39% of the dose-escalation patients had been treated with checkpoint inhibitors. Partial responses occurred in three dose-escalation patients, of whom one had hepatocellular carcinoma and two had cutaneous melanoma. Peripheral TCRbeta sequencing aimed to test whether ivuxolimab altered TCR sequence diversity and caused clonal T-cell expansion. The monotherapy dose-escalation portion (N of about 52 patients) of the phase I ivuxolimab trial is reported in the paper.

Paper-wide results and their limitations: Which antigens the clonally expanded peripheral T cells were specific for was not determined. Low levels of normalized T-cell clonal expansion were also seen in some patients who did not respond. In partial responders in the 0.1-3.0 mg/kg groups, normalized peripheral clonal expansion was found to be among the lowest, especially among CD8+ T cells. After ivuxolimab, expanded clones were on average more numerous among CD8+ T cells than among CD4+ T cells. At doses of 0.1 to 3.0 mg/kg, clonal expansion of both CD4+ and CD8+ blood T cells was observed from baseline to week 6.

The CDR3 goes from the cysteine to the phenylalanine over 18 residues. Only the CDR3 DNA stays, 54 bases, in frame from base 1. Here V drops 4 bases and J drops 2 bases, and the junction holds 9 bases not matched to any gene. Via the germline V gene, CDR1 is MGHDK and CDR2 SYGVNS. To sequence the TCRbeta CDR3 region, genomic DNA was isolated from the sorted cells. The immunoSEQ Assay was used to sequence the TCRbeta CDR3 regions. This is the immuneACCESS table as TCRdb keeps it, with only in-frame sequences that have V and J called. A part of the clones is gone; compared with another copy, unresolved V genes explain less than half, and the rest is unexplained. The sample table lists 65,000 to 75,000 clones, roughly 90% of them with a count of one. The ten largest clonotypes hold roughly 0.45% of the sample. Patients with a history of autoimmune disease or receiving systemic immunosuppression were excluded from the trial. Peripheral blood for TCR sequencing was collected from all dose cohorts at baseline, on cycle 4 day 1, and on cycle 7 day 1. The samples were taken from a phase I, first-in-human, multicenter, open-label dose-escalation trial of ivuxolimab. Adults with locally advanced or metastatic head and neck squamous cell, hepatocellular, melanoma or renal cell carcinoma were enrolled in the trial. Before TCR sequencing, CD4+ and CD8+ T cells were separately sorted from peripheral blood.

With respect to this clone: The antigen it binds to is not known. Base qualities are missing; no much larger clone stands one base away.

The chain couples TRBV25-1 to TRBJ1-5; 12 bases in the middle match TRBD1. The receptor comes from an adult with an advanced solid tumor such as melanoma, head and neck, liver or kidney cancer. The input for sequencing was CD4+ or CD8+ T cells sorted from blood, taken in a trial of the OX40 agonist ivuxolimab. The CDR3 reads CASSAGTGGEVGNQPQHF. In nucleotides, the sequence is TGTGCCAGCAGTGCCGGGACAGGGGGCGAGGTAGGCAATCAGCCCCAGCATTTT.